Presented here are 13 T cell receptor beta chains from one specimen sequenced in a study of shared clonotypes between healthy human individuals. TCRdb keeps only in-frame clones here, not all; method: immunoSEQ multiplex PCR. Of some 2,100,000 clones in the sample, about 93% were seen once. It was CD45RO-negative cells, positively selected for CCR7, that made up naive CD8 cells, with terminally differentiated effector memory CD45RA+ cells excluded. Material: naive CD8+ T cells from PBMCs. These receptors were collected from a man between 18 and 35 years old in good health. Some clones in this sample may be carry-over from other donors' samples.

V gene TRBV19 combines with J gene TRBJ2-2; 9 positions match TRBD2. The CDR3 is 13 residues long. J was trimmed by 7 bases and V by 5 bases; bases with no gene match: 2. CDR1 and CDR2 from the germline V gene are LNHDA and SQIVND (reference sequence). CDR3 in DNA: TGTGCCAGTAGTGTTAGCGGGAGCGGGGAGCTGTTTTTT. Translation: CASSVSGSGELFF. Drawing the rest from reference TRBV19 and TRBJ2-2, the complete variable domain is DGGITQSPKYLFRKEGQNVTLSCEQNLNHDAMYWYRQDPGQGLRLIYYSQIVNDFQKGDIAEGYSVSREKKESFPLTVTSAQKNPTAFYLCASSVSGSGELFFGEGSRLTVL.

The rearrangement joins TRBV7-9 to TRBJ2-7; 9 positions agree with TRBD2. V dropped 5 bases and J dropped 3; count of bases not matched to a gene: 11. The CDR3 runs to 16 residues. Germline lookup yields CDR1 SEHNR and CDR2 FQNEAQ (reference sequence). CDR3 protein: CASSHLSGGRVYEQYF. CDR3 DNA sequence: TGTGCCAGCAGCCATCTTTCGGGCGGGAGGGTCTACGAGCAGTACTTC.

The chain combines TRBV5-1 with TRBJ2-7; 8 nucleotides agree with TRBD1. Germline CDR1 reads SGHRS; CDR2 reads YFSETQ. This CDR3 comprises 15 residues. V shed 0 bases and J 4 bases; nucleotides not matched to a gene: 6. The CDR3 protein is CASSLAHQGAYEQYF. The CDR3 bases are TGCGCCAGCAGCTTGGCCCATCAGGGGGCTTACGAGCAGTACTTC. Complete variable domain (other parts from reference TRBV5-1 and TRBJ2-7): KAGVTQTPRYLIKTRGQQVTLSCSPISGHRSVSWYQQTPGQGLQFLFEYFSETQRNKGNFPGRFSGRQFSNSRSEMNVSTLELGDSALYLCASSLAHQGAYEQYFGPGTRLTVT.

The chain joins TRBV2 to TRBJ2-5, with 8 bases identical to TRBD1. Germline V gives CDR1 SNHLY, CDR2 FYNNEI. V gave up 1 base and J gave up 2 bases; unmatched junction bases: 6. CDR3 length: 16 residues. The CDR3 sequence: CASSEEVGQVQETQYF. DNA for the CDR3: TGTGCCAGCAGTGAAGAGGTGGGACAGGTACAAGAGACCCAGTACTTC.

The CDR3 reads CASSVEGGPFPNEQFF. CDR3 nucleotide sequence: TGTGCCAGCAGCGTAGAAGGCGGCCCGTTCCCCAATGAGCAGTTCTTC. The rearrangement uses TRBV9 and TRBJ2-1; D unresolved. V shed 0 bases and J shed 6 bases, with 16 bases lying between them. Germline loops: CDR1 SGDLS, CDR2 YYNGEE. This CDR3 has 16 residues.

The chain employs TRBV19 and TRBJ2-2, with D perhaps matching TRBD1 (5 bases). This CDR3 is 14 amino acids long. The V gene lost 5 bases and the J gene lost 1 base, with 8 bases spanning the gap. Germline-derived CDR1 and CDR2 are LNHDA and SQIVND (reference sequence). CDR3 protein: CASSVQVNTGELFF. The CDR3 DNA follows: TGTGCCAGTAGTGTACAGGTGAACACCGGGGAGCTGTTTTTT. The full variable domain, its missing parts supplied by reference TRBV19 and TRBJ2-2, is DGGITQSPKYLFRKEGQNVTLSCEQNLNHDAMYWYRQDPGQGLRLIYYSQIVNDFQKGDIAEGYSVSREKKESFPLTVTSAQKNPTAFYLCASSVQVNTGELFFGEGSRLTVL.

The CDR3 region has the DNA TGTGCCAGCAGCCTGAAACGAAGTGGACGGGCCGGGGAGCTGTTTTTT. Translating it yields CASSLKRSGRAGELFF. The chain employs TRBV7-2 and TRBJ2-2; the D is unclear. The germline V gene has CDR1 SGHTA and CDR2 FQGNSA. Trimming left V 5 bases short and J 6 bases short, with 19 bases between. The CDR3 totals 16 residues.

The chain recombines TRBV7-8 with TRBJ2-7, with a weak D call TRBD2 (6 bases). CDR3 length: 13 residues. Trimming removed 6 bases from V and 6 bases from J, with 15 bases in between. Germline CDR1 SGHVS, CDR2 FQNEAQ. The CDR3 nucleotides read TGTGCCAGCAGGTCTAGGGAGGAGGTCGAGCAGTACTTC. This encodes CASRSREEVEQYF.

This clone appeared once. The rearrangement links TRBV28 to TRBJ2-7; D ambiguous. Trimming removed 1 base at V and 5 bases at J, with 9 bases between. The CDR3 is 13 amino acids. Germline CDR1 and CDR2: MDHEN and SYDVKM. The CDR3: CASSLFRQHEQYF. CDR3 DNA sequence: TGTGCCAGCAGTTTATTTCGGCAGCACGAGCAGTACTTC.

The rearrangement uses TRBV21-1 and TRBJ2-7; the DNA was not used to check the table's D call, TRBD1. TRBV21-1 is a pseudogene. The CDR3 spans 15 residues. CDR3 region: CASSKRQGREYEQYF. The CDR3, as DNA: TGTGCCAGCAGCAAAAGACAGGGCCGGGAGTACGAGCAGTACTTC.

The rearrangement joins TRBV7-8 to TRBJ2-7; D is uncertain. The CDR3 has 16 amino acids. Trimming took 5 bases from V and 2 from J, leaving 19 bases between them. In germline, CDR1 is SGHVS, CDR2 FQNEAQ. The CDR3 sequence: CASSPSGGIPTYEQYF. In DNA form, the CDR3 reads TGTGCCAGCAGCCCCTCTGGTGGCATCCCCACCTACGAGCAGTACTTC.

Only a few counts were recorded for this clone. V and J are TRBV29-1 and TRBJ1-1; D might be TRBD1 (5 bases). The germline V and J ends were trimmed by 6 bases and 3 bases, with 14 bases remaining between them. Germline V lookup: CDR1 SQVTM, CDR2 ANQGSEA. This CDR3 is 13 amino acids long. The CDR3 protein is CSVVGGFHTEAFF. In DNA, the CDR3 is TGCAGCGTAGTGGGGGGATTCCACACTGAAGCTTTCTTT.

Notes on this clone: This CDR3 is also generated by other DNA sequences in the sample. The chain joins TRBV27 to TRBJ2-1; 10 positions agree with TRBD2. The trim removed 6 bases at V and 4 bases at J, leaving 6 bases unmatched. The CDR3 covers 15 residues. The germline gives CDR1 MNHEY, CDR2 SMNVEV (reference sequence). DNA for the CDR3: TGTGCCAGCAGCTCTTTAGCGGGAGGTTACAATGAGCAGTTCTTC. Its translation is CASSSLAGGYNEQFF.